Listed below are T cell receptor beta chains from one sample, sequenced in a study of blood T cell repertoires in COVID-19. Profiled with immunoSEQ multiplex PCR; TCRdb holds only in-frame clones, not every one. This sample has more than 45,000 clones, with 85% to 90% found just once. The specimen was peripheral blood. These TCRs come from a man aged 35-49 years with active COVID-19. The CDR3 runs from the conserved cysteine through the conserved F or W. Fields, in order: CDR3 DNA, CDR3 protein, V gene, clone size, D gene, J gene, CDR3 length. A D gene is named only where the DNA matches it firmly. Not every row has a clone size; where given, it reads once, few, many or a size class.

cdr3_nt: TGTGCCATCGACGGGGGACTAGCGGGAGGCAGCTCCTACGAGCAGTACTTC; cdr3_aa: CAIDGGLAGGSSYEQYF; v_call: TRBV2; clone_size: once; d_call: TRBD2; j_call: TRBJ2-7; cdr3_length: 17
cdr3_nt: TGTGCCAGCAGCCGCCCGGGGACAGGAAACACCGGGGAGCTGTTTTTT; cdr3_aa: CASSRPGTGNTGELFF; v_call: TRBV9; clone_size: NA; d_call: TRBD1; j_call: TRBJ2-2; cdr3_length: 16
cdr3_nt: TGTGCCAGTAGTATTTTAAGGACAGGGAATTCATACGAGCAGTACTTC; cdr3_aa: CASSILRTGNSYEQYF; v_call: TRBV19; clone_size: NA; d_call: TRBD1; j_call: TRBJ2-7; cdr3_length: 16
cdr3_nt: TGTGCTAGTGGTTTGATGACACTAGCGGGAGGCCCGGGGGGGACCTACAATGAGCAGTTCTTC; cdr3_aa: CASGLMTLAGGPGGTYNEQFF; v_call: TRBV12-5; clone_size: NA; d_call: TRBD2; j_call: TRBJ2-1; cdr3_length: 21
cdr3_nt: TGTGCCAGCAGCTTGTGGGCGAACACTGAAGCTTTCTTT; cdr3_aa: CASSLWANTEAFF; v_call: TRBV5-8; clone_size: NA; d_call: NA; j_call: TRBJ1-1; cdr3_length: 13
cdr3_nt: TGTGCCAGCAGTGAAATAAACAGTGATCAGCCCCAGCATTTT; cdr3_aa: CASSEINSDQPQHF; v_call: TRBV2; clone_size: once; d_call: NA; j_call: TRBJ1-5; cdr3_length: 14
cdr3_nt: TGCGCCAGCAGCCAGGGACAGGGTAATGAGCAGTTCTTC; cdr3_aa: CASSQGQGNEQFF; v_call: TRBV4-1; clone_size: once; d_call: TRBD1; j_call: TRBJ2-1; cdr3_length: 13
cdr3_nt: TGTGCCAGTAGTATAAGGACAGGGGGCGACGAGCAGTACTTC; cdr3_aa: CASSIRTGGDEQYF; v_call: TRBV19; clone_size: NA; d_call: TRBD1; j_call: TRBJ2-7; cdr3_length: 14
cdr3_nt: TGTGCCAGCAAGAGGAGCGGGAGCTTTGAGCAGTTCTTC; cdr3_aa: CASKRSGSFEQFF; v_call: TRBV6-5; clone_size: NA; d_call: TRBD2; j_call: TRBJ2-1; cdr3_length: 13
cdr3_nt: TGTGCCAGCAGTTGGACTAGTTTCGAGGCCGGCAATGAGCAGTTCTTC; cdr3_aa: CASSWTSFEAGNEQFF; v_call: TRBV6-5; clone_size: NA; d_call: TRBD2; j_call: TRBJ2-1; cdr3_length: 16
cdr3_nt: TGTGCCAGCAGCTTATTTGACAGAAACTACGAGCAGTACTTC; cdr3_aa: CASSLFDRNYEQYF; v_call: TRBV11-2; clone_size: NA; d_call: NA; j_call: TRBJ2-7; cdr3_length: 14
cdr3_nt: TGTGCCAGCAGTGCGACCGGGACAGGGAGAATCGGCTACACCTTC; cdr3_aa: CASSATGTGRIGYTF; v_call: TRBV27; clone_size: NA; d_call: TRBD1; j_call: TRBJ1-2; cdr3_length: 15
cdr3_nt: TGTGCCAGCAGCTTGGACATGTCCTACGAGCAGTACTTC; cdr3_aa: CASSLDMSYEQYF; v_call: TRBV11-2; clone_size: NA; d_call: NA; j_call: TRBJ2-7; cdr3_length: 13
cdr3_nt: TGTGCCAGCAGCTCCCGGAGGCGAGTAGGGGAGCAGTACTTC; cdr3_aa: CASSSRRRVGEQYF; v_call: TRBV28; clone_size: NA; d_call: NA; j_call: TRBJ2-7; cdr3_length: 14
cdr3_nt: TGTGCCATCAGTGAGGTCGGCAGGGACTACCACTCTGGGGCCAACGTCCTGACTTTC; cdr3_aa: CAISEVGRDYHSGANVLTF; v_call: TRBV10-3; clone_size: NA; d_call: TRBD2; j_call: TRBJ2-6; cdr3_length: 19
cdr3_nt: TGTGCCAGCAGCGTGGACAGAGTGAACACTGAAGCTTTCTTT; cdr3_aa: CASSVDRVNTEAFF; v_call: TRBV9; clone_size: NA; d_call: NA; j_call: TRBJ1-1; cdr3_length: 14
cdr3_nt: TGCGCCAGCAGCCAACTTACCAGAGAGCAGTTCTTC; cdr3_aa: CASSQLTREQFF; v_call: TRBV4-1; clone_size: NA; d_call: NA; j_call: TRBJ2-1; cdr3_length: 12
cdr3_nt: TGTGCCAGCAGTGAGAGCGGGAGAAAGCAGTTCTTC; cdr3_aa: CASSESGRKQFF; v_call: TRBV6-1; clone_size: NA; d_call: TRBD2; j_call: TRBJ2-1; cdr3_length: 12
cdr3_nt: TGTGCCAGCATCACCCAGGGTGCGGTAGCCTTC; cdr3_aa: CASITQGAVAF; v_call: TRBV28; clone_size: NA; d_call: NA; j_call: TRBJ1-2; cdr3_length: 11
cdr3_nt: TGTGCCAGCAGGGATATCACAGGGTTCGGCGAGCAGTACTTC; cdr3_aa: CASRDITGFGEQYF; v_call: TRBV27; clone_size: few; d_call: NA; j_call: TRBJ2-7; cdr3_length: 14
cdr3_nt: TGTGCCAGCAGTTCGGGACAGGGGAGGGAAAAACTGTTTTTT; cdr3_aa: CASSSGQGREKLFF; v_call: TRBV6-6; clone_size: NA; d_call: TRBD1; j_call: TRBJ1-4; cdr3_length: 14
cdr3_nt: TGTGCCATCAGTGATAATCGGGTGTACAATGAGCAGTTCTTC; cdr3_aa: CAISDNRVYNEQFF; v_call: TRBV10-3; clone_size: NA; d_call: NA; j_call: TRBJ2-1; cdr3_length: 14
cdr3_nt: TGTGCCAGCAGTGTGGACAACTACTACGAGCAGTACTTC; cdr3_aa: CASSVDNYYEQYF; v_call: TRBV2; clone_size: NA; d_call: NA; j_call: TRBJ2-7; cdr3_length: 13
cdr3_nt: TGCGCCAGCAGCCCAAACGGGACTCCCGAGTACTTC; cdr3_aa: CASSPNGTPEYF; v_call: TRBV5-1; clone_size: NA; d_call: NA; j_call: TRBJ2-5; cdr3_length: 12
cdr3_nt: TGTGCCAGTAGTATCCCACAGCCTAGCAATCAGCCCCAGCATTTT; cdr3_aa: CASSIPQPSNQPQHF; v_call: TRBV19; clone_size: few; d_call: NA; j_call: TRBJ1-5; cdr3_length: 15
cdr3_nt: TGTGCCAGCAGTCCACCCGGGTTAAACTATGGCTACACCTTC; cdr3_aa: CASSPPGLNYGYTF; v_call: TRBV6-5; clone_size: NA; d_call: NA; j_call: TRBJ1-2; cdr3_length: 14
cdr3_nt: TGTGCCAGCAGCTTAGAACAGGGGGACAATCAGCCCCAGCATTTT; cdr3_aa: CASSLEQGDNQPQHF; v_call: TRBV7-8; clone_size: NA; d_call: TRBD1; j_call: TRBJ1-5; cdr3_length: 15
cdr3_nt: TGTGCCAGCAGCGGGGGGGGAGAGACCCAGTACTTC; cdr3_aa: CASSGGGETQYF; v_call: TRBV28; clone_size: NA; d_call: TRBD2; j_call: TRBJ2-5; cdr3_length: 12
cdr3_nt: TGCGCCAGCAGCCAGGCCGGGACAGGGGGCGAGCAGTACTTC; cdr3_aa: CASSQAGTGGEQYF; v_call: TRBV5-1; clone_size: NA; d_call: TRBD1; j_call: TRBJ2-7; cdr3_length: 14
cdr3_nt: TGTGCCTGCCCCAGGGGAGAGACCCAGTACTTC; cdr3_aa: CACPRGETQYF; v_call: TRBV30; clone_size: few; d_call: NA; j_call: TRBJ2-5; cdr3_length: 11
cdr3_nt: TGTGCCAGCAGACGGGACAGGGAAGCCTACAATGAGCAGTTCTTC; cdr3_aa: CASRRDREAYNEQFF; v_call: TRBV6-4; clone_size: NA; d_call: TRBD1; j_call: TRBJ2-1; cdr3_length: 15
cdr3_nt: TGTGCCAGTCGTAAAGGGGATTACAATGAGCAGTTCTTC; cdr3_aa: CASRKGDYNEQFF; v_call: TRBV6-5; clone_size: few; d_call: NA; j_call: TRBJ2-1; cdr3_length: 13
cdr3_nt: TGCGCCAGCAGCTTGTTACGGGGTAGCGACGAGCAGTACTTC; cdr3_aa: CASSLLRGSDEQYF; v_call: TRBV5-1; clone_size: NA; d_call: NA; j_call: TRBJ2-7; cdr3_length: 14
cdr3_nt: TGTGCCAGCAGCCAAGATCAGGTTTCCTACGAGCAGTACTTC; cdr3_aa: CASSQDQVSYEQYF; v_call: TRBV14; clone_size: NA; d_call: NA; j_call: TRBJ2-7; cdr3_length: 14
cdr3_nt: TGTGCCAGTAGTATAGGGGCCAGCGGGAGTTACAAAAACATTCAGTACTTC; cdr3_aa: CASSIGASGSYKNIQYF; v_call: TRBV19; clone_size: NA; d_call: TRBD2; j_call: TRBJ2-4; cdr3_length: 17
cdr3_nt: TGTGCCTGGGGTCCAGGGTTCTACGAGCAGTACTTC; cdr3_aa: CAWGPGFYEQYF; v_call: TRBV30; clone_size: NA; d_call: NA; j_call: TRBJ2-7; cdr3_length: 12
cdr3_nt: TGTGCCAGCAGCTTAGGGTCTACAGGGGAGGCTTTCTTT; cdr3_aa: CASSLGSTGEAFF; v_call: TRBV7-9; clone_size: NA; d_call: TRBD1; j_call: TRBJ1-1; cdr3_length: 13
cdr3_nt: TGTGCCAGCAGCCAACAAGCCCCCGGGGAGCTGTTTTTT; cdr3_aa: CASSQQAPGELFF; v_call: TRBV3-1/TRBV3-2; clone_size: NA; d_call: NA; j_call: TRBJ2-2; cdr3_length: 13
cdr3_nt: TGTGCCAGCAGCCCCCGGGTCAACACCGGGGAGCTGTTTTTT; cdr3_aa: CASSPRVNTGELFF; v_call: TRBV7-3; clone_size: NA; d_call: NA; j_call: TRBJ2-2; cdr3_length: 14
cdr3_nt: TGTGCCAGCAGCCAATCGCGGCCGCTGGGCACTGAAGCTTTCTTT; cdr3_aa: CASSQSRPLGTEAFF; v_call: TRBV16; clone_size: NA; d_call: NA; j_call: TRBJ1-1; cdr3_length: 15
cdr3_nt: TGTGCCAGCAGCACAACAGCTGGGTGGGAGACCCAGTACTTC; cdr3_aa: CASSTTAGWETQYF; v_call: TRBV9; clone_size: NA; d_call: NA; j_call: TRBJ2-5; cdr3_length: 14
cdr3_nt: TGTGCCAGCAGCTTAGACAAGGGGGCTGGAAACACCATATATTTT; cdr3_aa: CASSLDKGAGNTIYF; v_call: TRBV11-2; clone_size: NA; d_call: NA; j_call: TRBJ1-3; cdr3_length: 15
cdr3_nt: TGTGCCAGCAGTCCTCAGGCGACCTATGGCTACACCTTC; cdr3_aa: CASSPQATYGYTF; v_call: TRBV28; clone_size: NA; d_call: NA; j_call: TRBJ1-2; cdr3_length: 13
cdr3_nt: TGTGCCAGCAGTCCACGGGGGTTACCCTACAATGAGCAGTTCTTC; cdr3_aa: CASSPRGLPYNEQFF; v_call: TRBV27; clone_size: NA; d_call: NA; j_call: TRBJ2-1; cdr3_length: 15
cdr3_nt: TGTGCCAGCAGCTCCACACGGACAGGGACGGAAGCTTTCTTT; cdr3_aa: CASSSTRTGTEAFF; v_call: TRBV7-8; clone_size: NA; d_call: TRBD1; j_call: TRBJ1-1; cdr3_length: 14
cdr3_nt: TGTGCCAGCAGAACCGACAACACCCGCGGGGGCTACACCTTC; cdr3_aa: CASRTDNTRGGYTF; v_call: TRBV6-6; clone_size: NA; d_call: NA; j_call: TRBJ1-2; cdr3_length: 14
cdr3_nt: TGTGCCAGCAGCTCCAAACCGGAGTCTTCTGAGCAGTTCTTC; cdr3_aa: CASSSKPESSEQFF; v_call: TRBV7-8; clone_size: NA; d_call: NA; j_call: TRBJ2-1; cdr3_length: 14
cdr3_nt: TGTGCCAGCAGCTTTTCTATCGGGGATCAGCCCCAGCATTTT; cdr3_aa: CASSFSIGDQPQHF; v_call: TRBV28; clone_size: once; d_call: NA; j_call: TRBJ1-5; cdr3_length: 14
cdr3_nt: TGTGCCAGCAGCGTAGGCTCGGGGAGCACAGATACGCAGTATTTT; cdr3_aa: CASSVGSGSTDTQYF; v_call: TRBV9; clone_size: few; d_call: NA; j_call: TRBJ2-3; cdr3_length: 15
cdr3_nt: TGTGCCAGCAGTCGGGGTTCGGGTGGCTACACCTTC; cdr3_aa: CASSRGSGGYTF; v_call: TRBV28; clone_size: NA; d_call: NA; j_call: TRBJ1-2; cdr3_length: 12
cdr3_nt: TGCAGCGTGGCCTGGCAGTATATGAACACTGAAGCTTTCTTT; cdr3_aa: CSVAWQYMNTEAFF; v_call: TRBV29-1; clone_size: NA; d_call: NA; j_call: TRBJ1-1; cdr3_length: 14